The T cell receptor (beta chain) under discussion was sequenced for a study of cytomegalovirus exposure and HLA in healthy donors (dated by TCRdb to the late 2010s). Regarding the study in general: According to an earlier analysis of 550 to 750 of the donors, some 170 million T cells yielded 117 million unique TCR beta sequences and about 280 Gb of sequence data. Around 320 gigabases of sequencing data and tens of millions of unique TCR sequences were included in an early release covering 500 to 750 HLA-typed donors. Of the 350 to 450 genotyped donors, 81% were placed in the genetic ancestry cluster associated with self-reported Caucasian donors. The aim of the study was to test whether cataloging public T cell receptors could identify signatures of past pathogen exposure. The T cell repertoires of around 730 subjects were profiled by immunosequencing and related to cytomegalovirus serostatus. In addition to the first cohort of about 650 subjects, a separate validation cohort of 130 or so different subjects was used. To predict cytomegalovirus infection status, the study brought together high-throughput TCR immunosequencing, statistical association of individual TCRs with disease status, and machine learning. To study patterns of TCR occurrence, a later analysis re-analyzed previously published TCR beta repertoires from 500 to 850 donors and added high-resolution HLA genotyping. In the later analysis, no new phenotypic data were used to find candidate immune exposures; instead, reliance was placed on TCR beta sequences and their occurrence across donors. An earlier analysis of about 600 of the donors used high-throughput TCR beta sequencing to judge whether each TCR beta V gene segment behaved as functional or pseudogenic. Donor age, sex, ethnicity and CMV serostatus were collected together with the repertoire data. In a later genetic analysis, genome-wide SNP genotypes for about three fifths of the roughly 670 donors were used, and that subset was treated as a discovery cohort. All discovery cohort repertoires had been generated using a single sequencing platform. HLA typing included class I and class II loci at four-digit resolution. The number of donors typed differed by locus, with about 620-630 for A, B, C, DRB1 and DQB1, around 560 for DQA1, 600 to 610 for DPA1, and some 470 for DPB1. Several DR-DQ haplotypes were treated as single units for association and clustering because of strong linkage in the cohort. Among 350 to 400 genotyped donors of the cohort, an average of approximately 230,000 unique TCR beta nucleotide sequences were sequenced per donor, around 20% of them non-productive. General findings and caveats noted by the study authors: An association between a missense DCLRE1C variant and V-gene and J-gene trimming of TCR beta chains was found in a later genetic analysis and replicated in an independent cohort. Correlated functional status among segregating V segments might reflect linkage disequilibrium, but an unknown experimental factor could not be ruled out. Sequencing depth was assumed to be roughly uniform across donors in the presence/absence analyses, though that assumption may not hold. According to a later analysis, most CMV-associated TCR beta chains appeared to be HLA-restricted, and the HLA associations seemed to be driven largely by CMV exposure. Some IMGT-functional V segments, including TRBV6-2 and TRBV6-3, could not be distinguished by the 87-base-pair reads and were therefore excluded. According to the authors, the approach could potentially be generalized to other disease states and immunological phenotypes. While some public TCRs were present in many individuals, most TCR sequences turned up only very rarely across donors. At a false discovery rate of 0.05, a later analysis linked about 16,000 TCR beta sequences to specific HLA alleles. Because HLA typing was unavailable for some donors at each locus, only the typed subset was used in association tests. In the study, some 180 TCR beta chains were listed as associated with cytomegalovirus. In vitro tests confirmed that three of the cytomegalovirus-associated TCR beta chains recognize cytomegalovirus antigens. A further reported finding was that TCR beta sequences accurately predicted the HLA-A and HLA-B alleles for most subjects in the first cohort. In this cohort, only TCR beta chains were sequenced, and detectable features were limited by the absence of alpha or paired-chain data. Broadly in line with IMGT annotations, most TCR beta V segments showed up in productive rearrangements about 90% or about 30% of the time in an earlier analysis of a few hundred of the donors. When HLA alleles, especially DR and DQ, strongly co-occurred, TCR associations were difficult to assign to individual alleles. A later analysis found that HLA-associated TCR beta chains were more clonally expanded and had lower generation probabilities than equally common non-associated chains. Cytomegalovirus status was reported to be diagnosed by the classifier with high specificity and sensitivity in both the original and validation cohorts. Because counts were too low, about 18 rarely observed V segments, including chromosome 9 orphons, were excluded from the earlier analysis of 500 to 700 of the donors. CMV serostatus was the only immune exposure information available for the cohort. In a later analysis, several top co-occurrence clusters were reported to appear linked to parvovirus B19, influenza, CMV and Epstein-Barr virus. According to a later genetic analysis, donors in an Asian-associated ancestry cluster had fewer N-insertions in productive TCRs than the approximately 700-donor mean. The sequencing pipeline was judged likely to have produced a cluster of highly shared sequence variants as a technical artifact. According to a later analysis, TCR association rates differed among HLA loci, with DRB1 alleles showing the most associated TCRs and HLA-C alleles showing the fewest.

This clone has just a few counts. It lacks a known antigen. Qualities for individual bases were not recorded, and no much larger clone is one base off. Libraries were prepared through the immunoSEQ multiplex PCR assay. For the multiplex PCR, a mixture combining 60 forward primers for TCR Vbeta segments and 13 reverse primers for TCR Jbeta segments was used. The CDR3 region of rearranged TCR beta genes was amplified from genomic DNA by a multiplex PCR assay. The amplified TCR beta libraries were sequenced on the Illumina HiSeq System as 87-base-pair reads. The paper's processing steps were these. A later analysis tallied 75 million to 85 million unique TCR beta chains across the 610 or so repertoires, and some 10 million of those chains were shared by two or more donors. Raw reads were error-corrected and collapsed into unique sequences with a nearest-neighbor algorithm that merged closely related sequences to remove PCR and sequencing errors. To assign V, D and J gene segments, CDR3 sequences were aligned to IMGT reference sequences. For a sequence to be retained, a match of at least six nucleotides was required to both a V gene segment and a J gene segment. A rearrangement counted as productive if the CDR3 had no stop codons and remained in frame with V and J, and every other rearrangement counted as non-productive. Following IMGT convention, CDR3 was defined as the stretch from the second conserved V-encoded cysteine to the conserved J-encoded phenylalanine. Sequences without an unambiguous match to a single V gene segment were excluded from the earlier analysis of about 630 of the donors. An earlier analysis of 587 of the donors called V segments functional above 56.7% productive rearrangements and segregating when the between-donor standard deviation exceeded 5%. A statistical classification framework was built to diagnose cytomegalovirus status from the catalog of TCR beta chain sequences. V and J gene assignment, in a later analysis, came from comparing TCR nucleotide sequences with IMGT/GENE-DB human TR gene sequences. A later analysis assigned CDR3 sequences and most-parsimonious VDJ recombination scenarios with the TCRdist pipeline. In a later analysis, each TCR beta chain was defined by its CDR3 amino acid sequence together with its V-gene family, and reads lacking a unique V-gene family were excluded. In a later analysis, nearly 600 highly shared, low-generation-probability nucleotide sequences were removed to address suspected cross-contamination and a sequencing artifact. In a later analysis, a clonal expansion index for each public chain was calculated from normalized within-repertoire ranks of inferred template counts. In a later analysis, generation probabilities were computed using a VDJ recombination model fitted to out-of-frame rearrangements, and the results were checked against IGoR. In a later analysis, hypergeometric tests were used to score TCR-TCR, TCR-HLA and TCR-CMV co-occurrence, with a repertoire-size bias correction applied to TCR pairs. To estimate false discovery rates, a later analysis permuted the HLA or CMV assignments 20 times. In a later analysis, co-occurring TCRs were grouped using DBSCAN, with TCRdist sequence similarity added in when clustering inside HLA-allele-positive subsets. Repertoires with fewer than 30,000 or more than 120,000 public chains, plus five repertoires with anomalous nucleotide sharing, were excluded from co-occurrence clustering. TCRdb obtained this table from immuneACCESS and retained in-frame rearrangements with V and J assigned. These tables miss some clones; where compared with another copy, unresolved V genes account for less than half of the shortfall, and the remainder is unexplained. The DNA was the basis for D and trimming; V, J and clone size are from that table. The sample has 90,000 to 150,000 clones on record, less than 85% of them singletons. 4.1% of the sample rests with the top ten.

CDR1 and CDR2 (MGHRA, YSYEKL) derive from the germline V gene. CDR3 length: 15 amino acids, cysteine to phenylalanine. The only DNA kept is the CDR3, 45 bases in frame from the first base. Trimming removed 4 bases from V and 6 bases from J; the gene matches leave 10 bases unexplained. The cohort consisted of 650 to 700 healthy bone marrow donors. All cohort members were sampled while nominally healthy, although unrecorded immune exposures were likely present. The donor was CMV seronegative and belonged to the group of under 400 seronegative cohort members. Every donor gave a peripheral blood sample, and the peripheral blood mononuclear cells from that sample were used for TCR beta sequencing. The Qiagen DNeasy Blood Extraction Kit was used to extract genomic DNA from the blood cell samples.

What was sequenced was PBMCs. This sequence uses TRBV4-1 and TRBJ2-3; 7 nucleotides in the junction match TRBD2. The source is a woman aged 40 to 55 in good health and CMV-seronegative. In nucleotide form, the sequence is TGCGCCAGCAGCCCGGGGACTACATTTGGGGATACGCAGTATTTT. It specifies CASSPGTTFGDTQYF.